Presented here are 31 T cell receptor beta chains from one specimen sequenced in a study of identical twins. TCRdb re-called the 5' RACE reads with MiXCR, one entry per CDR3 protein. The sample includes hundreds of thousands of distinct CDR3 sequences, around a sixth seen only once; the top ten take 13%. This sample also appeared in a second study, on T cells expressing NK-cell markers.

Material: PBMCs. Receptors originate from a woman under 30 in good health.

The chain is built from TRBV9 and TRBJ2-3; 9 nucleotides align to TRBD2. V was clipped by 3 bases and J by 1 base; unmatched bases: 3. CDR1 is SGDLS and CDR2 is YYNGEE in the germline V gene. The length of the CDR3 is 15 residues. CDR3 bases: TGTGCCAGCAGCGCACGACTAGCGGGCACAGATACGCAGTATTTT. Residues: CASSARLAGTDTQYF.

The sample holds one count of this clonotype. This chain links TRBV6-1 with TRBJ1-5, with 7 positions matching TRBD1. This CDR3 region has 14 residues. From germline, CDR1 is MNHNS and CDR2 SASEGT. V was pared by 7 bases and J by 5 bases, with 8 bases of the junction left unmatched. CDR3 sequence: CASNQGGRYQPQHF. The CDR3 region has the DNA TGTGCCAGCAATCAGGGGGGTCGATATCAGCCCCAGCATTTT.

V gene TRBV4-2 combines with J gene TRBJ2-3, with 12 bases lining up with TRBD2. V lost 4 bases, J lost 0 bases, and 11 bases stayed unmatched. Germline lookup yields CDR1 LGHNA and CDR2 YNFKEQ. The CDR3 totals 19 residues. The CDR3 DNA is TGTGCCAGCAGCCCGCAAGCGACTAGCGGGGGCCTCAGCACAGATACGCAGTATTTT. Translating it yields CASSPQATSGGLSTDTQYF.

The chain couples TRBV20-1 to TRBJ1-2; the D is unclear. From germline, CDR1 is DFQATT and CDR2 SNEGSKA (reference sequence). The CDR3 totals 11 residues. V lost 1 base to trimming and J lost 8 bases, with 8 bases between them. The CDR3 is CSARVSEGYTF. The CDR3 DNA follows: TGCAGTGCTAGAGTTTCTGAGGGCTACACCTTC.

This clonotype was seen more than once but under ten times. This chain uses TRBV5-1 with TRBJ1-1, with 7 bases lining up with TRBD1. The V gene end was trimmed by 4 bases and the J gene end by 4 bases; junction bases not matched to a gene: 10. Germline lookup yields CDR1 SGHRS and CDR2 YFSETQ. The CDR3 is 15 amino acids. The CDR3 spells CASSPDRAGFTEAFF. The CDR3 DNA sequence: TGCGCCAGCAGCCCCGACAGGGCGGGTTTCACTGAAGCTTTCTTT.

J is TRBJ2-6 and V is TRBV29-1; 8 bases match TRBD1. V shed 3 bases and J 4 bases; nucleotides not matched to a gene: 2. The germline gives CDR1 SQVTM, CDR2 ANQGSEA. The CDR3 is 14 amino acids. The CDR3 protein is CSVEQGAGANVLTF. CDR3 nucleotides: TGCAGCGTTGAGCAGGGGGCAGGGGCCAACGTCCTGACTTTC.

The J gene is TRBJ2-1, the V gene TRBV15; D gene uncertain. Germline CDR1 is LNHNV and CDR2 is YYDKDF (reference sequence). This CDR3 contains 17 residues. Deletions cut 1 base from V and 0 bases from J, with 13 bases between. The CDR3 coding sequence is TGTGCCACCAGCAGAGCTTCGTGGGCCAGCTCCTACAATGAGCAGTTCTTC. Amino acid sequence: CATSRASWASSYNEQFF.

This clonotype was seen a few times. The chain combines TRBV6-1 with TRBJ2-7; TRBD1 aligns across 7 bases. Germline CDR1 is MNHNS and CDR2 is SASEGT. The V segment lost 6 bases and the J segment 5 bases; nucleotides outside the gene matches: 13. The CDR3 consists of 15 residues. The CDR3 sequence: CASSPGITGDHEQYF. The CDR3, as DNA: TGTGCCAGCAGCCCCGGGATCACAGGGGACCACGAGCAGTACTTC.

For the CDR3, the DNA is TGCAGTGCTGGGAAGCTAGCGGGTATTTGGGATGAGCAGTTCTTC. This translates into CSAGKLAGIWDEQFF. This chain uses TRBV20-1 with TRBJ2-1; 8 bases match TRBD2. Germline values: CDR1 DFQATT, CDR2 SNEGSKA (reference sequence). The CDR3 totals 15 residues. Trimming cost V 5 bases and J 8 bases; bases outside gene matches: 14.

V and J are TRBV12-3 or TRBV12-4 and TRBJ2-2, with a tentative D call TRBD2 (5 bases). This CDR3 comprises 13 residues. With 8 bases removed from V and 6 bases from J, the gap between germline ends came to 13 bases. The CDR3 loop is CASVRGTAGELFF. DNA of the CDR3: TGTGCCAGCGTACGGGGAACAGCCGGGGAGCTGTTTTTT.

In its sample, this clonotype was seen once. V usage is TRBV5-1 and J usage is TRBJ2-2; D remains ambiguous. CDR1 and CDR2 from the germline V gene are SGHRS and YFSETQ. This CDR3 is built from 14 residues. Deletions cut 1 base from V and 3 bases from J, with 7 bases between. For the CDR3, the DNA is TGCGCCAGCAGCTTGTGGTCGGACACCGGGGAGCTGTTTTTT. It specifies CASSLWSDTGELFF.

In this sample, this clonotype turned up a few times. The V call is TRBV29-1, the J call TRBJ2-5, with 8 bases fitting TRBD2. With 3 bases clipped from V and 4 bases from J, the junction kept 10 bases outside the gene matches. Germline lookup yields CDR1 SQVTM and CDR2 ANQGSEA. CDR3 size: 15 residues. The CDR3 sequence is CSVDKLSGLGETQYF. The CDR3 coding sequence is TGCAGCGTTGACAAGCTATCGGGACTAGGAGAGACCCAGTACTTC.

A few counts support this clonotype. The chain employs TRBV2 and TRBJ2-5; unclear D gene. Trimming stripped 1 base from V and 7 bases from J, with 4 bases between. Germline V gives CDR1 SNHLY, CDR2 FYNNEI. This CDR3 is built from 11 residues. CDR3 in DNA: TGTGCCAGCAGTGAAGATTGGACCCAGTACTTC. Translating gives CASSEDWTQYF.

CDR3: CASSQGGGRRTDTQYF. In DNA form, the CDR3 reads TGTGCCAGCAGCCAAGGAGGCGGGAGGAGAACAGATACGCAGTATTTT. The chain joins TRBV3-1 to TRBJ2-3, with 8 nucleotides matching TRBD2. This CDR3 is 16 amino acids long. From germline, CDR1 is LGHDT and CDR2 YNNKEL (reference sequence). V shed 1 base and J 3 bases; nucleotides not matched to a gene: 6.

With respect to this clonotype: A single base separates this from a much larger clone, so it may be a read error. The gene calls are TRBV29-1 and TRBJ1-1; D is uncertain. In germline, CDR1 is SQVTM, CDR2 ANQGSEA. V lost 4 bases and J lost 0, with 3 bases in between. The CDR3 is 11 amino acids. CDR3 region: CSVGVNTEAFF. The CDR3 coding sequence is TGCAGCGTTGGCGTGAACACTGAAGCTTTCTTT. Using reference TRBV29-1 and TRBJ1-1 for the parts outside the CDR3, the full variable domain is SAVISQKPSRDICQRGTSLTIQCQVDSQVTMMFWYRQQPGQSLTLIATANQGSEATYESGFVIDKFPISRPNLTFSTLTVSNMSPEDSSIYLCSVGVNTEAFFGQGTRLTVV.

The V gene is TRBV30, the J gene TRBJ2-3; 12 nucleotides align to TRBD2. The CDR3 sequence is 13 residues long. The germline gives CDR1 GTSNPN, CDR2 SVGIG (reference sequence). V lost 8 bases, J lost 6 bases, and 6 bases stayed unmatched. CDR3 DNA: TGTGCCCTCCGACTAGCGGGAGCCGATACGCAGTATTTT. Translation gives CALRLAGADTQYF. Full variable domain (rest looked up from reference TRBV30 and TRBJ2-3): SQTIHQWPATLVQPVGSPLSLECTVEGTSNPNLYWYRQAAGRGLQLLFYSVGIGQISSEVPQNLSASRPQDRQFILSSKKLLLSDSGFYLCALRLAGADTQYFGPGTRLTVL.

Comment on this clonotype: Sequence at one end of the junction differs from germline and may be a read error. This chain uses TRBV7-9 with TRBJ2-7; the match to TRBD1 covers 8 bases. CDR1 is SEHNR, CDR2 FQNEAQ, per germline (reference sequence). The length of the CDR3 is 16 residues. The CDR3, as DNA: TGTGCCAGCAGCGAAGTAAACAGGGGGATATTCAATTCCTCATTCTTC. Translating gives CASSEVNRGIFNSSFF.

The genes are TRBV6-1 and TRBJ2-5, with D tentatively TRBD1 (6 bases). CDR1 and CDR2 from the germline V gene are MNHNS and SASEGT. Trimming removed 5 bases at V and 3 bases at J, with 13 bases between. The CDR3 loop spans 14 amino acids. The DNA of the CDR3 is TGTGCCAGCAGTCCGACAGGAAATAAAGAGACCCAGTACTTC. Its protein is CASSPTGNKETQYF.

This clonotype was detected only a few times. This rearrangement joins TRBV5-1 to TRBJ2-5; TRBD1 matches 7 bases. The germline V gene encodes CDR1 SGHRS and CDR2 YFSETQ. There are 17 residues in the CDR3. J lost 3 bases, V lost 0 bases, and 11 bases had no gene match. CDR3: CASSLARTRTGEETQYF. DNA of the CDR3: TGCGCCAGCAGCTTGGCCAGAACTCGGACAGGAGAAGAGACCCAGTACTTC. Combining the CDR3 with reference TRBV5-1 and TRBJ2-5 gives the whole variable domain KAGVTQTPRYLIKTRGQQVTLSCSPISGHRSVSWYQQTPGQGLQFLFEYFSETQRNKGNFPGRFSGRQFSNSRSEMNVSTLELGDSALYLCASSLARTRTGEETQYFGPGTRLLVL.

This rearrangement joins TRBV6-2 or TRBV6-3 to TRBJ2-3, with D possibly being TRBD1 (6 bases). The germline V and J ends were trimmed by 6 bases and 2 bases, with 12 bases remaining between them. This CDR3 contains 14 residues. Germline CDR1 and CDR2: MNHEY and SVGEGT. Here the CDR3 reads CASRDRVYTDTQYF. Here the CDR3 DNA reads TGTGCCAGCAGGGACAGAGTTTACACAGATACGCAGTATTTT.

This clonotype was seen ten or more times. This chain joins TRBV5-5 and TRBJ1-1, with 10 bases fitting TRBD1. CDR1 and CDR2 from the germline V gene are SGHKS and YYEKEE (reference sequence). The CDR3 totals 16 residues. V lost 0 bases and J lost 5; bases outside the gene matches: 7. The CDR3 region has the DNA TGTGCCAGCAGCTTGGGACAGGGGGCAGGAGGAACTGAAGCTTTCTTT. Its protein product is CASSLGQGAGGTEAFF. Supplemented by reference TRBV5-5 and TRBJ1-1, the full variable domain reads DAGVTQSPTHLIKTRGQQVTLRCSPISGHKSVSWYQQVLGQGPQFIFQYYEKEERGRGNFPDRFSARQFPNYSSELNVNALLLGDSALYLCASSLGQGAGGTEAFFGQGTRLTVV.

The chain uses TRBV18 and TRBJ2-3; D is unclear. Germline CDR1 KGHSH, CDR2 LQKENI. The CDR3 has 14 amino acids. The germline V and J ends were trimmed by 3 bases and 1 base, with 8 bases remaining between them. The CDR3 DNA reads as TGTGCCAGCTCACCGCGACACCGCACAGATACGCAGTATTTT. It encodes CASSPRHRTDTQYF.

This clonotype showed up many times. The chain links TRBV10-3 to TRBJ1-1; D perhaps matches TRBD1 (6 bases). The germline gives CDR1 ENHRY, CDR2 SYGVKD. Trimming stripped 8 bases from V and 1 base from J, with 11 bases between. CDR3 length: 13 residues. CDR3 coding DNA: TGTGCCATCCGGGGACAAGAGAACACTGAAGCTTTCTTT. This encodes CAIRGQENTEAFF.

This clonotype appeared a few times. This sequence joins TRBV10-1 and TRBJ2-5, with TRBD2 as a possible D gene (5 bases). Germline CDR1 is WNHNN and CDR2 is SYGVQD (reference sequence). This CDR3 has 14 amino acids. Trimming pared 3 bases from V and 6 bases from J, leaving 14 bases between. For the CDR3, the DNA is TGCGCCAGCAGTGAAGGTCTAGCAGCGAAGACCCAGTACTTC. Protein: CASSEGLAAKTQYF.

This clonotype was picked up a small number of times. This rearrangement joins TRBV3-1 to TRBJ2-7, with no clear D. The CDR3 runs to 15 residues. V lost 1 base and J 5 bases, leaving 15 bases between the germline ends. The germline CDR1 and CDR2 sequences are LGHDT and YNNKEL (reference sequence). The CDR3 nucleotides are TGTGCCAGCAGCCAAGTTCAGGCAGACCCCCACGAGCAGTACTTC. Translation gives CASSQVQADPHEQYF.

V and J are TRBV10-3 and TRBJ1-2, with no clear D. This CDR3 has 15 amino acids. The V gene lost 7 bases and the J gene lost 8 bases, with 23 bases spanning the gap. Per the germline V gene, CDR1 is ENHRY and CDR2 is SYGVKD. CDR3 sequence: CAITPARYVEGGYTF. CDR3 in DNA: TGTGCCATCACCCCCGCCCGATACGTCGAAGGGGGCTACACCTTC.

DNA of the CDR3: TGTGCCAGCAGCGCGACAGACCCCTACGAGCAGTACTTC. This encodes CASSATDPYEQYF. The genes are TRBV5-5 and TRBJ2-7, with D tentatively TRBD1 (5 bases). Trimming stripped 4 bases from V and 2 bases from J, with 10 bases between. CDR3 length equals 13 residues. Germline assignment: CDR1 SGHKS and CDR2 YYEKEE (reference sequence).

The gene calls are TRBV28 and TRBJ2-2; possible D gene TRBD1, 5 bases. CDR3 length: 15 amino acids. The germline V and J ends were trimmed by 3 bases and 4 bases, with 12 bases remaining between them. From germline, CDR1 is MDHEN and CDR2 SYDVKM. The CDR3 coding sequence is TGTGCCAGCAGTTTCAGGGCTATCGCCACCGGGGAGCTGTTTTTT. Amino acid sequence: CASSFRAIATGELFF.

V is TRBV5-1 and J is TRBJ2-7; D possibly corresponds to TRBD1 (6 bases). The ends were cut back, 2 bases at V and 3 bases at J, with 12 bases in the middle. Germline V CDR1 and CDR2: SGHRS, YFSETQ. This CDR3 has 14 amino acids. CDR3 sequence reads: CASSFDRSYYEQYF. DNA for the CDR3: TGCGCCAGCAGCTTTGACAGGTCCTACTACGAGCAGTACTTC.

In this sample, this clonotype turned up a few times. This chain links TRBV20-1 with TRBJ2-7; D may be TRBD1 (6 bases). Trimming stripped 0 bases from V and 2 bases from J, with 14 bases between. Germline CDR1 and CDR2: DFQATT and SNEGSKA (reference sequence). The CDR3 is 15 residues long. The CDR3 spells CSARDVARQAYEQYF. CDR3 coding DNA: TGCAGTGCTAGAGATGTTGCCAGACAGGCCTACGAGCAGTACTTC.

This clonotype came up a few times. The genes are TRBV5-1 and TRBJ2-2; D is uncertain. The CDR3 totals 15 residues. With 2 bases removed from V and 3 bases from J, the gap between germline ends came to 11 bases. CDR1 is SGHRS, CDR2 YFSETQ, per germline. In nucleotides, the CDR3 is TGCGCCAGCAGCTTCGGAACACCAGACACCGGGGAGCTGTTTTTT. This gives the protein CASSFGTPDTGELFF.